The 3 T cell receptor beta chains listed next were all sequenced from one sample in a study of blood T cell repertoires in COVID-19. The assay was immunoSEQ multiplex PCR, and TCRdb's table has in-frame clones only and misses some. This repertoire shows around 180,000 clones, roughly 84% found once; its top ten account for 18%. The material sequenced was peripheral blood. Source of these receptors: a person in their 70s with COVID-19, enrolled during active disease.

The chain is built from TRBV19 and TRBJ2-4, with 7 nucleotides matching TRBD1. Trimming removed 7 bases from V and 3 bases from J; junction bases left unmatched: 12. Germline CDR1 and CDR2: LNHDA and SQIVND (reference sequence). The CDR3 has 16 amino acids. The CDR3 here is CASTLDRAIGKNIQYF. CDR3 coding DNA: TGTGCCAGTACCCTCGACAGGGCCATAGGCAAAAACATTCAGTACTTC.

The chain couples TRBV29-1 to TRBJ2-2; TRBD1 is a possible D gene (5 bases). The CDR3 length is 15 residues. V gave up 5 bases and J gave up 2 bases, with 15 bases separating them. CDR1 and CDR2 from the germline V gene are SQVTM and ANQGSEA. CDR3 protein: CSVSKGQVNTGELFF. In DNA, the CDR3 is TGCAGCGTTTCGAAGGGGCAGGTTAACACCGGGGAGCTGTTTTTT.

V and J are TRBV25-1 and TRBJ1-2, with 7 bases fitting TRBD1. The CDR3 extends over 13 amino acids. The ends lost 4 bases at V and 4 bases at J; junction bases unmatched: 3. The germline gives CDR1 MGHDK, CDR2 SYGVNS. The CDR3 sequence: CASSVGQAYGYTF. CDR3 coding DNA: TGTGCCAGCAGTGTTGGACAGGCCTATGGCTACACCTTC.